In this sample, the clone carrying this T cell receptor (beta chain) turned up a few times. This sample is drawn from a study of blood T cell repertoires in COVID-19. Study as a whole: Acute and convalescent COVID-19 samples came from the United States, Italy and Spain.

Participants came from some 23 US areas, aged about 18 to 95 years. Which cohort a participant joined came from the clinical history participants gave. In the authors' methods: How many nucleated cells were present was estimated from reference gene primer amplification. Assay used: immunoSEQ multiplex PCR; TCRdb lists only in-frame clones, some missing. The V and J calls and clone size were taken over from that table, and D and trimming were inferred from the DNA. The table includes about 170,000 clones, about 86% detected once. With 3 bases clipped from V and 8 bases from J, the junction kept 9 bases outside the gene matches. Germline-derived CDR1 and CDR2 are LGHNT and FRNRAP. The length of the CDR3 is 16 residues.

The clonotype was recovered from a woman in her fifties or sixties in a cohort exposed to, infected with or recovered from COVID-19 (not recorded which). Sequenced sample: PBMCs or T cells enriched from blood (not recorded which). The chain recombines TRBV12-5 with TRBJ2-2, with 10 bases lining up with TRBD2. Here the CDR3 DNA reads TGTGCTAGTGGTTTCTTCGTAGCGGGAGGCCATGGGGAGCTGTTTTTT. This gives the protein CASGFFVAGGHGELFF.